This T cell receptor beta chain was identified in a study of blood T cell repertoires in COVID-19. Turning to the study itself: The United States, Italy and Spain supplied acute and convalescent COVID-19 samples. PBMCs, B-cell-depleted T cells, or T cells were the source of the cDNA or gDNA that made up the material.

TCRdb's copy holds only in-frame clones and misses some; the assay was immunoSEQ multiplex PCR. The sample yields approximately 50,000 clones, 85% seen once. The CDR3 is made up of 11 amino acids. Germline CDR1 SGHRS, CDR2 YFSETQ. Trimming cost V 0 bases and J 5 bases, with 3 bases left between them. The chain has TRBV5-1 and TRBJ2-7; no definite D call. Source material: peripheral blood. The receptor comes from a human donor in a cohort sampled during active COVID-19. CDR3 coding DNA: TGCGCCAGCAGCTTGGATAACGAGCAGTACTTC. This translates into CASSLDNEQYF.